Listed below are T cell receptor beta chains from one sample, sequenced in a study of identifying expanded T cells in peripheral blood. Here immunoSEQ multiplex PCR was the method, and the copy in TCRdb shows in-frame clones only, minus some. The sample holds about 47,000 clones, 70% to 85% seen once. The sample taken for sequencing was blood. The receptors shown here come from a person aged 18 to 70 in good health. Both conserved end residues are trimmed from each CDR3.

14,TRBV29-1,SVLMGGGSSTDTQY
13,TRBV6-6,ASSSGQATYNEQF
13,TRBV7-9,ASSSSGATNEKLF
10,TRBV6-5,ASSELNQPQH
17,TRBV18,ASSPRGQSSFSGANVLT
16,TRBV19,ASSIPVRTSGNTGELF
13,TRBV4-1,ASSPKPDRDRELF
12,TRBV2,ASSGSGYHEKLF
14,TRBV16,ASSQWRPGSGRPQH
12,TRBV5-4,ASSPQGGNTEAF
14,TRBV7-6,ASSFQPGQGAGELF
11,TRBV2,AGAAGAEETQY
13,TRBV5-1,ASSLDSWGRETQY
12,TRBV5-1,ASSLAGGSEKLF
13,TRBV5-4,ASSLASGHTDTQY
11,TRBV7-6,ASSLSRGFEQF
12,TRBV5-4,ASNPESNTGELF
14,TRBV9,ASSPGPQGPDSPLH
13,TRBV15,ATSLRSGGTDTQY
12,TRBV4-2,ASSQDPSTDTQY
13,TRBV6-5,ASSYTWGSGNTIY